This T cell receptor beta chain was captured in a study of identical twins. Each CDR3 protein is one row after TCRdb ran MiXCR on the 5' RACE reads. Here the sample spans 260,000 or so distinct CDR3 sequences, about 7.5% being singletons. The CDR3 contains 19 residues. After removal of 1 base from V and 2 bases from J, the junction contained 15 bases not matched to a gene. Germline loops: CDR1 LNHNV, CDR2 YYDKDF (reference sequence). This clonotype was observed a few times. The antigen is undetermined. Findings and caveats of the study: The abundant beta clonotypes from cord blood had fewer insertions, and memory repertoires had none of this.

This sample was shared with a second study, whose subject was yellow fever vaccine responses in identical twins. That source notes: Vaccine-induced T cell responses in twins were reportedly observed to appear partly convergent, partly personalized.

The gene calls are TRBV15 and TRBJ2-3; 7 bases map to TRBD2. The sequence was collected from a woman in her late teens or twenties in good health. Sequences were obtained from CD8+ T cells sorted from blood. CDR3 sequence reads: CATSRGYRDYKPLTDTQYF. The CDR3 DNA sequence: TGTGCCACCAGCAGAGGGTACCGGGACTACAAACCTCTCACAGATACGCAGTATTTT.